These T cell receptor beta chains were read from a single sample in a study of T cell responses to AZD1222 COVID-19 vaccine. The data were produced by immunoSEQ multiplex PCR, yet TCRdb's version contains in-frame clones alone and is incomplete. The sample holds 150,000 to 200,000 clones, just under 90% seen once. Sequencing used peripheral blood, obtained on day 0 of AZD1222 vaccination. These TCRs come from an adult in good health. The conserved cysteine and the conserved F or W are not part of the CDR3 here. The D gene is left open where the match is weak.

CDR3 protein: SASYLLETQY; V gene: TRBV20-1; J gene: TRBJ2-5; D gene: .
CDR3 protein: ATIRGSYGYT; V gene: TRBV2; J gene: TRBJ1-2; D gene: .
CDR3 protein: ASLADPMNTEAF; V gene: TRBV19; J gene: TRBJ1-1; D gene: .
CDR3 protein: ASSFRSDSPLH; V gene: TRBV5-8; J gene: TRBJ1-6; D gene: .
CDR3 protein: ASSDGLAGVKNIQY; V gene: TRBV6-2/TRBV6-3; J gene: TRBJ2-4; D gene: TRBD2
CDR3 protein: ASSFHRGAGDNYGYT; V gene: TRBV7-9; J gene: TRBJ1-2; D gene: TRBD1
CDR3 protein: ASSFATSYNEQF; V gene: TRBV6-2/TRBV6-3; J gene: TRBJ2-1; D gene: .
CDR3 protein: ASSPQAHSGANVLT; V gene: TRBV19; J gene: TRBJ2-6; D gene: .
CDR3 protein: ASSPQGSPNTEAF; V gene: TRBV18; J gene: TRBJ1-1; D gene: .
CDR3 protein: ASSLRGGSTDTQY; V gene: TRBV7-2; J gene: TRBJ2-3; D gene: TRBD2
CDR3 protein: ASRLARRGSYEQY; V gene: TRBV12-2; J gene: TRBJ2-7; D gene: .
CDR3 protein: ASSTGKDRAHTGELF; V gene: TRBV19; J gene: TRBJ2-2; D gene: TRBD1
CDR3 protein: AITGQGAGGYT; V gene: TRBV28; J gene: TRBJ1-2; D gene: TRBD1
CDR3 protein: ASSLQGTGELF; V gene: TRBV28; J gene: TRBJ2-2; D gene: TRBD1
CDR3 protein: ASSYSPGASYEQY; V gene: TRBV6-5; J gene: TRBJ2-7; D gene: .
CDR3 protein: ASSLYPTGANYGYT; V gene: TRBV28; J gene: TRBJ1-2; D gene: TRBD1
CDR3 protein: SVRRAVEAF; V gene: TRBV20-1; J gene: TRBJ1-1; D gene: .
CDR3 protein: ASSYLYRGNEQF; V gene: TRBV28; J gene: TRBJ2-1; D gene: .
CDR3 protein: ASSPLRGHGYGYT; V gene: TRBV6-6; J gene: TRBJ1-2; D gene: .
CDR3 protein: ASRWTSGGYNEQF; V gene: TRBV7-2; J gene: TRBJ2-1; D gene: TRBD2
CDR3 protein: ASSLGDRTEAF; V gene: TRBV5-1; J gene: TRBJ1-1; D gene: TRBD1
CDR3 protein: AWSNHGANVLT; V gene: TRBV30; J gene: TRBJ2-6; D gene: .
CDR3 protein: ASRTGQARGNTIY; V gene: TRBV6-5; J gene: TRBJ1-3; D gene: TRBD1
CDR3 protein: ASSLSENEQF; V gene: TRBV12-3/TRBV12-4; J gene: TRBJ2-1; D gene: .
CDR3 protein: ASSYGQGAETQY; V gene: TRBV5-1; J gene: TRBJ2-5; D gene: TRBD1
CDR3 protein: AWSRTSMGDTQY; V gene: TRBV30; J gene: TRBJ2-3; D gene: TRBD2
CDR3 protein: ASSRPTSGMVDTQY; V gene: TRBV3-1/TRBV3-2; J gene: TRBJ2-3; D gene: TRBD2
CDR3 protein: ASSGLAGVQFGQY; V gene: TRBV2; J gene: TRBJ2-7; D gene: TRBD2
CDR3 protein: ASTLSRGQPQH; V gene: TRBV27; J gene: TRBJ1-5; D gene: .
CDR3 protein: ASSLGGDTGELF; V gene: TRBV5-4; J gene: TRBJ2-2; D gene: .
CDR3 protein: ASSLVFTDTQY; V gene: TRBV5-8; J gene: TRBJ2-3; D gene: .
CDR3 protein: ASSSLAGGQGQF; V gene: TRBV6-2/TRBV6-3; J gene: TRBJ2-1; D gene: TRBD2
CDR3 protein: ASSPGQIRGETQY; V gene: TRBV5-1; J gene: TRBJ2-5; D gene: .
CDR3 protein: ASSIGTSGYNEQF; V gene: TRBV19; J gene: TRBJ2-1; D gene: TRBD2
CDR3 protein: ASSINGGRRVTDTQY; V gene: TRBV19; J gene: TRBJ2-3; D gene: .
CDR3 protein: ASSLDSNYGYT; V gene: TRBV5-1; J gene: TRBJ1-2; D gene: .
CDR3 protein: ASSYRTVNEQF; V gene: TRBV6-6; J gene: TRBJ2-1; D gene: .